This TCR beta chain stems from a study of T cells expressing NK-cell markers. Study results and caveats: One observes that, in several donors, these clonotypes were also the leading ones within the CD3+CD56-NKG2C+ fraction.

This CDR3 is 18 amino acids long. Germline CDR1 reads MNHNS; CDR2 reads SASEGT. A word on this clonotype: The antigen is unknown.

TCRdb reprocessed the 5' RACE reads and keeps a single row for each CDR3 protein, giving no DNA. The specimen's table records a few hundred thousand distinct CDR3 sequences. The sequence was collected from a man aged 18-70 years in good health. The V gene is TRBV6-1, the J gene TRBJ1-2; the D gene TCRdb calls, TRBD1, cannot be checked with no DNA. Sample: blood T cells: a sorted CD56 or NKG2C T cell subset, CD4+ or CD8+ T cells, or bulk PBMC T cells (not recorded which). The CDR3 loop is CASSKRRDRSDLSYGYTF.